This T cell receptor (beta chain) emerged from a study of somatic mutations in cytotoxic T cells in rheumatoid arthritis. Study-level findings and limits: CD8+ T-cell clonality showed no significant difference between rheumatoid arthritis patients and age-matched healthy controls. In about an eighth of the 65 patients, the largest CD8+ clone exceeded 20% of CD8+ cells.

TCRdb's copy holds only in-frame clones and misses some; the assay was immunoSEQ multiplex PCR. The table lists more than 10,000 clones, about 70% of them singletons. The CDR3 totals 12 residues. Germline V gives CDR1 SGHNT, CDR2 YYREEE (reference sequence). Trimming removed 2 bases at V and 9 bases at J, with 9 bases between. This clone was seen only once. Its specificity is unknown. After CD4+ and CD8+ cells were isolated by positive magnetic bead selection, their purity was checked by flow cytometry. The sequenced sample consisted of CD8+ T cells sorted from blood. The genes are TRBV5-4 and TRBJ2-1; D is unresolved. The clonotype was recovered from a man in his sixties in good health. CDR3 sequence: CASSFQWAEQFF. The CDR3, as DNA: TGTGCCAGCAGCTTTCAGTGGGCTGAGCAGTTCTTC.